The rows below give T cell receptor beta chains drawn from one sample of a study of T cell changes during pregnancy in multiple sclerosis. The method was immunoSEQ multiplex PCR; TCRdb's version includes in-frame clones alone and lacks a portion of them. Here the sample spans about 61,000 clones, about 87% being singletons. The specimen was peripheral blood, collected in the first trimester of pregnancy. The receptors were sampled from a female donor in good health, enrolled as a control in a pregnancy study. Each CDR3 is given without its conserved first and last residue. Fields, in order: D gene, V gene, CDR3 protein. D genes are given only for firm matches.

d_gene: NA; v_gene: TRBV5-4; CDR3aa: ASSFSLRDSPLH
d_gene: TRBD1; v_gene: TRBV7-2; CDR3aa: ASSLEGPLTGGILDGYT
d_gene: TRBD1; v_gene: TRBV4-2; CDR3aa: ASSHPGQGFLGYT
d_gene: TRBD1; v_gene: TRBV7-9; CDR3aa: ASSLVILGQPNTEAF
d_gene: NA; v_gene: TRBV29-1; CDR3aa: SVRVAKNIQY
d_gene: NA; v_gene: TRBV7-2; CDR3aa: ASSPQAGRDTEAF
d_gene: TRBD1; v_gene: TRBV6-5; CDR3aa: ASSSQGGSYNSPLH
d_gene: NA; v_gene: TRBV21-1; CDR3aa: ASTAKGYRLAGVTDTQY
d_gene: NA; v_gene: TRBV30; CDR3aa: AWSPGGGYT
d_gene: NA; v_gene: TRBV10-3; CDR3aa: AISESLRGGGYT
d_gene: NA; v_gene: TRBV19; CDR3aa: ASSISTTNEKLF
d_gene: NA; v_gene: TRBV6-1; CDR3aa: ASSEVFGGYNTEAF
d_gene: NA; v_gene: TRBV10-3; CDR3aa: AISEFTGSPGNTIY
d_gene: NA; v_gene: TRBV7-3; CDR3aa: ASSLGSWTDTQY
d_gene: NA; v_gene: TRBV30; CDR3aa: AWSVGAGGGLGEKLF
d_gene: NA; v_gene: TRBV4-3; CDR3aa: ASSQGYRGYT
d_gene: NA; v_gene: TRBV7-2; CDR3aa: ASSSGVFDGYT
d_gene: TRBD1; v_gene: TRBV7-8; CDR3aa: ASSSQGASGETQY
d_gene: NA; v_gene: TRBV11-3; CDR3aa: ASSLYTGYDNEQF
d_gene: NA; v_gene: TRBV6-5; CDR3aa: ASSAGIGGELF
d_gene: NA; v_gene: TRBV6-5; CDR3aa: ASSYSDDSNYGYT
d_gene: NA; v_gene: TRBV5-8; CDR3aa: ASSRSAYEQY
d_gene: NA; v_gene: TRBV18; CDR3aa: ASSLGWGTRGYQETQY
d_gene: NA; v_gene: TRBV7-9; CDR3aa: ASSLGPGRDPN
d_gene: TRBD2; v_gene: TRBV15; CDR3aa: ATSGGLAGLETQY
d_gene: TRBD1; v_gene: TRBV27; CDR3aa: ASSRRTGTSTDTQY